This TCR beta chain was identified during a study of breast tumors, draining lymph nodes, adjacent tissues. TCRdb analysed the multiplex PCR reads with MiXCR anew, one entry per CDR3 protein. This table holds approximately 17,000 distinct CDR3 sequences, about 45% found once. To note about this clonotype: Its specificity is not known.

Findings and caveats of the study: Tumor T cell lymph node origin was a supported hypothesis, not proven. Luminal-like breast cancer showed significantly higher tumor–nontumor repertoire similarity than basal-like.

This receptor was obtained from a female donor with breast cancer. Some clones in this sample may be carry-over from other donors' samples. Sequenced sample: tumor-adjacent breast tissue.

The DNA of the CDR3 is TGTGCCAGCAGTTTCGGGGGGGCCACAGATACGCAGTATTTT. It is translated as CASSFGGATDTQYF. The chain employs TRBV27 and TRBJ2-3; 8 bases agree with TRBD2. V lost 3 bases to trimming and J lost 2 bases; unmatched junction nucleotides: 1. Germline loops: CDR1 MNHEY, CDR2 SMNVEV (reference sequence). The CDR3 spans 14 residues.